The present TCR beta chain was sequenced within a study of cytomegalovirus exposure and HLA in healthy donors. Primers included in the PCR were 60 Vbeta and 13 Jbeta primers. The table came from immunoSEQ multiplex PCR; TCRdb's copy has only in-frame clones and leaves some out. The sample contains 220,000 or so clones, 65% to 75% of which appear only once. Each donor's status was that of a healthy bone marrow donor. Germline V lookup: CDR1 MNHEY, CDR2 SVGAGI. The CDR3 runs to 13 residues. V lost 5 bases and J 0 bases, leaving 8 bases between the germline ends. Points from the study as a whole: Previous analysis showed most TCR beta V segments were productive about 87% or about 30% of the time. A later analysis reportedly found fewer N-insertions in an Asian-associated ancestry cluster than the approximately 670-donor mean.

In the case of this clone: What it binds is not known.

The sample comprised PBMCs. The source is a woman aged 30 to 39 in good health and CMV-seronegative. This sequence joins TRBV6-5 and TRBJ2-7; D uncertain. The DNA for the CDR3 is TGTGCCAGCAGTGAACCAGGCTCCTACGAGCAGTACTTC. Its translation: CASSEPGSYEQYF.